Listed here is a single T cell receptor beta chain. The sample originates from a study of tumor-infiltrating lymphocytes in oesophageal squamous cell carcinoma. CDR1 MNHEY and CDR2 SVGAGI come from the germline V gene. The CDR3 runs 14 residues. TCRdb reprocessed the PCR reads with MiXCR, giving one entry per CDR3 protein. The sample yields about 12,000 distinct CDR3 sequences, roughly 54% seen once. The sample comprised esophageal tumor tissue. V is TRBV6-5 and J is TRBJ2-3, with 9 bases lining up with TRBD1. The J call is uncertain, as TRBJ2-7 better fits the DNA end. This TCR derives from a female donor with esophageal squamous cell carcinoma. For the CDR3, the DNA is TGTGCCAGCAGCCCACGTGGGACAGGGCTCGAGCAGTACTTC. Amino acid sequence: CASSPRGTGLEQYF.